A selection of T cell receptor beta chains follows, all from one sample in a study of cytomegalovirus exposure and HLA in healthy donors. TCRdb's copy holds only in-frame clones and misses some; the assay was immunoSEQ multiplex PCR. The table includes about 99,000 clones, over 60% detected once. Sequenced sample: PBMCs. All receptors come from a man aged 55 to 69 in good health and CMV-seropositive. CDR3s include the opening cysteine and the closing phenylalanine or tryptophan. The order of the fields is clone size, J gene, V gene, CDR3 length, D gene, CDR3 protein, CDR3 DNA. The D gene is left open where the match is weak. Part of the rows lack a size; the others show once, few, many or a class for expanded clones.

>.|TRBJ2-7|TRBV19|12|.
CASSSGAYEQYF
TGTGCCAGTAGTTCAGGGGCCTACGAGCAGTACTTC
>.|TRBJ2-3|TRBV5-4|16|TRBD2
CASSLRTSGGLDTQYF
TGTGCCAGCAGCTTACGGACTAGCGGGGGGTTAGATACGCAGTATTTT
>.|TRBJ2-3|TRBV5-1|16|TRBD2
CASSLDIAGGSDTQYF
TGCGCCAGCAGCTTGGATATAGCGGGGGGTTCAGATACGCAGTATTTT
>.|TRBJ2-3|TRBV5-1|17|TRBD2
CASSFFGLAGGLDTQYF
TGCGCCAGCAGCTTCTTCGGACTAGCGGGGGGTCTAGATACGCAGTATTTT
>.|TRBJ2-3|TRBV5-4|14|.
CASRRDSSTDTQYF
TGTGCCAGCCGCAGGGACTCTAGCACAGATACGCAGTATTTT
>.|TRBJ2-1|TRBV5-1|16|TRBD2
CASSLGERGGYNEQFF
TGCGCCAGCAGCTTGGGAGAGCGGGGAGGCTACAATGAGCAGTTCTTC
>.|TRBJ2-5|TRBV7-9|12|.
CASSSGSREQYF
TGTGCCAGCAGCTCCGGCTCACGGGAGCAGTACTTC
>once|TRBJ1-1|TRBV19|14|.
CASSIDRGNTEAFF
TGTGCCAGTAGTATAGACAGGGGGAACACTGAAGCTTTCTTT
>.|TRBJ1-1|TRBV4-1|12|.
CASSQDGGLAFF
TGCGCCAGCAGCCAAGACGGCGGGCTCGCTTTCTTT
>once|TRBJ2-3|TRBV4-1|14|TRBD2
CASSRTSGTDTQYF
TGCGCCAGCAGCCGGACTAGCGGCACAGATACGCAGTATTTT